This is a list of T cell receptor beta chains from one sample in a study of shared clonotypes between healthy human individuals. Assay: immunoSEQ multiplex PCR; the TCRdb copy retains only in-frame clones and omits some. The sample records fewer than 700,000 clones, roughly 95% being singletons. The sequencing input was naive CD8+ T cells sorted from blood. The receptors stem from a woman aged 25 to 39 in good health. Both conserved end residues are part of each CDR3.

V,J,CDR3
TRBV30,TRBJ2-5,CAWSVQPGASATQYF
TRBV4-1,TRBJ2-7,CASSQDPSGGLINYEQYF
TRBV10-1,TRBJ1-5,CASSELAGPGQPQHF
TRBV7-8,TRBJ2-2,CASSSPNTGELFF
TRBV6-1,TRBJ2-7,CASSEAPTQGYEQYF
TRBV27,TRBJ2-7,CASSPPLGGGHSYEQYF
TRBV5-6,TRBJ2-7,CASSGRSSYEQYF
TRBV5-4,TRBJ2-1,CASSLDAGDINEQFF
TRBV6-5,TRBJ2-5,CASSYVLAGHQETQYF
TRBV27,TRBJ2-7,CASSSRGTSYEQYF
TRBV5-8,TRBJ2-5,CASSLSALWTAQYF
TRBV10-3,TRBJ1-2,CATHPGDLLSSGYTF
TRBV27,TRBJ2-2,CASSLPGAGELFF
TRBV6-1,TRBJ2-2,CASPSGGTGELFF
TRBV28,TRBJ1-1,CASRQQGSQETEAFF
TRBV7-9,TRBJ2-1,CASTPRGMSSYNEQFF
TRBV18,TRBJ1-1,CASSDGQGGEAFF
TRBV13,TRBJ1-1,CASSETGTGNTEAFF
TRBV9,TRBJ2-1,CASSVAGGSDEQFF